Listed here are 29 T cell receptor beta chains from one sample, sequenced in a study of shared clonotypes between healthy human individuals. Profiled with immunoSEQ multiplex PCR; TCRdb holds only in-frame clones, not every one. Of 2.5 million or so clones in the sample, roughly nine tenths were seen once. The sample consisted of naive CD4+ T cells sorted from blood. Subset given: CD45RA+ positively selected. The origin of the receptors is a man younger than 35 in good health.

This chain uses TRBV19 with TRBJ2-7; D remains ambiguous. CDR1 and CDR2 (germline): LNHDA, SQIVND (reference sequence). The CDR3 has 15 residues. Trimming stripped 6 bases from V and 2 bases from J, with 17 bases between. CDR3 in amino acids: CASSREVDGPYEQYF. The DNA of the CDR3 is TGTGCCAGTAGCCGCGAAGTGGACGGTCCCTACGAGCAGTACTTC. The full variable domain, completed using reference TRBV19 and TRBJ2-7, is DGGITQSPKYLFRKEGQNVTLSCEQNLNHDAMYWYRQDPGQGLRLIYYSQIVNDFQKGDIAEGYSVSREKKESFPLTVTSAQKNPTAFYLCASSREVDGPYEQYFGPGTRLTVT.

The rearrangement joins TRBV4-1 to TRBJ2-1, with 9 bases fitting TRBD2. The CDR3 covers 16 residues. V was clipped by 0 bases and J by 5 bases; unmatched bases: 5. Germline V lookup: CDR1 MGHRA, CDR2 YSYEKL. CDR3 sequence (DNA): TGCGCCAGCAGCCAAGAGGGGGGACTAGCAAACAATGAGCAGTTCTTC. Residues: CASSQEGGLANNEQFF.

The chain recombines TRBV7-9 with TRBJ2-5; 12 positions agree with TRBD2. The CDR3 covers 15 residues. The ends lost 5 bases at V and 4 bases at J; junction bases unmatched: 5. CDR1 is SEHNR and CDR2 is FQNEAQ in the germline V gene (reference sequence). CDR3 region: CASSRTSGRIETQYF. CDR3 bases: TGTGCCAGCAGCCGCACTAGCGGGAGGATAGAGACCCAGTACTTC.

The chain uses TRBV10-1 and TRBJ2-1, with D tentatively TRBD2 (6 bases). CDR3 length: 14 residues. V was clipped by 2 bases and J by 9 bases, with 14 bases between them. The germline V gene encodes CDR1 WNHNN and CDR2 SYGVQD (reference sequence). CDR3 bases: TGCGCCAGCAGTGAGATAGATAGCGGCCCTGAGCAGTTCTTC. It is translated as CASSEIDSGPEQFF.

The chain joins TRBV27 to TRBJ2-1; D is perhaps TRBD1 or TRBD2 (5 bases each). With 2 bases removed from V and 3 bases from J, the gap between germline ends came to 8 bases. The CDR3 extends over 14 amino acids. Germline values: CDR1 MNHEY, CDR2 SMNVEV (reference sequence). CDR3: CASSLRGVYNEQFF. The CDR3, as DNA: TGTGCCAGCAGTTTAAGGGGAGTCTACAATGAGCAGTTCTTC.

This sequence joins TRBV10-3 and TRBJ2-1; 12 bases agree with TRBD2. This CDR3 contains 14 residues. Losses at the gene ends were 4 bases for V and 8 bases for J; bases not matched to a gene: 3. Germline assignment: CDR1 ENHRY and CDR2 SYGVKD. DNA of the CDR3: TGTGCCATCAGTGGACTAGCGGGAGTTGATGAGCAGTTCTTC. This gives the protein CAISGLAGVDEQFF.

On this clone itself: Other DNA sequences in this specimen translate into the identical CDR3. The chain uses TRBV5-1 and TRBJ2-7; 9 bases map to TRBD1. The CDR3 is made up of 14 amino acids. Germline CDR1 and CDR2: SGHRS and YFSETQ. Trimming took 2 bases from V and 4 from J; bases not matched to a gene: 4. CDR3 amino acids: CASSFGGQGYEQYF. The CDR3 bases are TGCGCCAGCAGCTTCGGCGGACAGGGGTACGAGCAGTACTTC.

V usage is TRBV7-2 and J usage is TRBJ2-2, with TRBD2 matching over 7 bases. This CDR3 is 16 amino acids long. V shed 3 bases and J 6 bases; nucleotides not matched to a gene: 10. The germline V gene has CDR1 SGHTA and CDR2 FQGNSA. The CDR3 spells CASSFGSSGTAGELFF. DNA of the CDR3: TGTGCCAGCAGCTTCGGGTCTAGCGGAACCGCCGGGGAGCTGTTTTTT.

The CDR3 region has the DNA TGTGCCAGTTCCCCCCTAGCGCCCTACTACAATGAGCAGTTCTTC. Translated, it gives CASSPLAPYYNEQFF. The chain employs TRBV19 and TRBJ2-1; the D gene is possibly TRBD2 (6 bases). The CDR3 loop spans 15 amino acids. V lost 8 bases and J 3 bases, leaving 17 bases between the germline ends. The germline V gene has CDR1 LNHDA and CDR2 SQIVND (reference sequence).

The V call is TRBV29-1, the J call TRBJ1-3; TRBD1 aligns across 7 bases. CDR1 and CDR2 from the germline V gene are SQVTM and ANQGSEA. This CDR3 is 15 amino acids long. Unmatched junction bases numbered 7, after V lost 4 bases and J lost 1 base. CDR3 residues: CSVAAGTVSGNTIYF. The CDR3 nucleotides are TGCAGCGTTGCCGCCGGGACAGTTTCTGGAAACACCATATATTTT. Full variable domain (outside the CDR3, taken from reference TRBV29-1 and TRBJ1-3): SAVISQKPSRDICQRGTSLTIQCQVDSQVTMMFWYRQQPGQSLTLIATANQGSEATYESGFVIDKFPISRPNLTFSTLTVSNMSPEDSSIYLCSVAAGTVSGNTIYFGEGSWLTVV.

This sequence joins TRBV9 and TRBJ1-6; unclear D gene. The CDR3 runs 12 residues. Deletions cut 0 bases from V and 10 bases from J, with 5 bases between. The germline V gene has CDR1 SGDLS and CDR2 YYNGEE. The CDR3: CASSVGPSPLHF. In nucleotides, the CDR3 is TGTGCCAGCAGCGTAGGACCCTCACCCCTCCACTTT.

With respect to this clone: In the same sample, other DNA sequences code for this CDR3. The genes are TRBV5-1 and TRBJ1-1; D gene ambiguous. Trimming pared 0 bases from V and 0 bases from J, leaving 3 bases between. Germline V gene data show CDR1 as SGHRS and CDR2 as YFSETQ. The length of the CDR3 is 13 residues. The DNA for the CDR3 is TGCGCCAGCAGCTTGGGAATGAACACTGAAGCTTTCTTT. It codes for CASSLGMNTEAFF.

The chain recombines TRBV15 with TRBJ2-7, with TRBD1 matching over 10 bases. This CDR3 region has 17 residues. In germline, CDR1 is LNHNV, CDR2 YYDKDF (reference sequence). Trimming took 1 base from V and 7 from J; bases not matched to a gene: 13. The chain's CDR3 is CATSRGTTGGEFAEQYF. The CDR3 nucleotides are TGTGCCACCAGCAGAGGCACGACAGGGGGCGAATTTGCGGAGCAGTACTTC.

The chain links TRBV6-1 to TRBJ1-3; D might be TRBD1 (5 bases). Between the trimmed V and J ends, which lost 6 bases and 0 bases, there was a span of 9 bases. Looked up from germline, CDR1 is MNHNS and CDR2 is SASEGT. The CDR3 has 14 amino acids. CDR3: CASRDQGSGNTIYF. CDR3 bases: TGTGCCAGCAGGGATCAGGGCTCTGGAAACACCATATATTTT.

The CDR3 region has the DNA TGTGCCTGGAACATGCTGGGGACACCATTCGATGGCTACACCTTC. Protein: CAWNMLGTPFDGYTF. The chain recombines TRBV30 with TRBJ1-2; possibly TRBD1 for D (6 bases). Germline V CDR1 and CDR2: GTSNPN, SVGIG (reference sequence). The CDR3 has 15 amino acids. V shed 4 bases and J shed 6 bases, with 21 bases lying between them. Filled out from reference TRBV30 and TRBJ1-2, the complete variable domain reads SQTIHQWPATLVQPVGSPLSLECTVEGTSNPNLYWYRQAAGRGLQLLFYSVGIGQISSEVPQNLSASRPQDRQFILSSKKLLLSDSGFYLCAWNMLGTPFDGYTFGSGTRLTVV.

This clone was seen a single time. The chain uses TRBV5-1 and TRBJ1-5, with 7 bases aligning to TRBD1. Germline CDR1 is SGHRS and CDR2 is YFSETQ. The CDR3 covers 14 residues. The V segment lost 4 bases and the J segment 6 bases; nucleotides outside the gene matches: 7. The CDR3: CASSETGLGQPQHF. DNA for the CDR3: TGCGCCAGCAGCGAGACAGGGCTGGGTCAGCCCCAGCATTTT. The full variable domain, in which reference TRBV5-1 and TRBJ1-5 provide the parts outside the CDR3, is KAGVTQTPRYLIKTRGQQVTLSCSPISGHRSVSWYQQTPGQGLQFLFEYFSETQRNKGNFPGRFSGRQFSNSRSEMNVSTLELGDSALYLCASSETGLGQPQHFGDGTRLSIL.

The chain employs TRBV9 and TRBJ1-1; TRBD1 aligns across 8 bases. The length of the CDR3 is 18 residues. CDR1 is SGDLS and CDR2 is YYNGEE in the germline V gene. V shed 3 bases and J 1 base; nucleotides not matched to a gene: 14. CDR3 region: CASSAPGTGWNGNTEAFF. The CDR3 DNA reads TGTGCCAGCAGCGCCCCCGGGACAGGCTGGAACGGGAACACTGAAGCTTTCTTT.

The CDR3 protein is CASSESGTLYGYTF. Written as DNA, the CDR3 is TGTGCCAGCAGTGAGTCCGGCACGCTCTATGGCTACACCTTC. The V gene is TRBV2, the J gene TRBJ1-2, with D unclear. This CDR3 contains 14 residues. CDR1 is SNHLY, CDR2 FYNNEI, per germline. The V and J ends lost 3 bases and 4 bases respectively, with 12 bases between them.

The V and J genes are TRBV28 and TRBJ2-7; D uncertain. Germline V lookup: CDR1 MDHEN, CDR2 SYDVKM. Trimming left V 7 bases short and J 4 bases short, with 14 bases between. The CDR3 sequence is 13 residues long. DNA for the CDR3: TGTGCCAGCAAGCCCCCGGATGGGTACGAGCAGTACTTC. It specifies CASKPPDGYEQYF.

In this sample, this clone turned up once. The V call is TRBV5-1, the J call TRBJ2-7, with D possibly being TRBD1 or TRBD2 (5 bases each). CDR1 SGHRS and CDR2 YFSETQ come from the germline V gene. This CDR3 comprises 14 residues. Trimming removed 3 bases from V and 4 bases from J, with 14 bases in between. The CDR3 reads CASSWDLNTYEQYF. In DNA form, the CDR3 reads TGCGCCAGCAGCTGGGACCTCAACACGTACGAGCAGTACTTC.

The gene calls are TRBV4-1 and TRBJ2-7; tentatively, D is TRBD1 (5 bases). The germline V gene encodes CDR1 MGHRA and CDR2 YSYEKL. The CDR3 is 16 residues long. Trimming pared 4 bases from V and 2 bases from J, leaving 18 bases between. This chain's CDR3 is CASSRGPAGNPYEQYF. The CDR3 DNA reads as TGCGCCAGCAGCCGCGGCCCCGCAGGGAATCCCTACGAGCAGTACTTC.

The chain is built from TRBV18 and TRBJ2-3; D may be TRBD1 (5 bases). The germline CDR1 and CDR2 sequences are KGHSH and LQKENI. The length of the CDR3 is 13 residues. With 2 bases removed from V and 14 bases from J, the gap between germline ends came to 17 bases. This chain's CDR3 is CASSPSEKQVSYF. The CDR3 coding sequence is TGTGCCAGCTCACCATCGGAAAAACAGGTTTCGTATTTT.

CDR3: CASSPASGGANTGELFF. The CDR3 coding sequence is TGCGCCAGCAGCCCGGCTAGCGGAGGGGCGAACACCGGGGAGCTGTTTTTT. The chain uses TRBV4-3 and TRBJ2-2, with 7 bases that match TRBD2. This CDR3 contains 17 residues. CDR1 is LGHNA and CDR2 is YSLEER in the germline V gene. V lost 4 bases, J lost 0 bases, and 8 bases stayed unmatched.

This chain uses TRBV2 with TRBJ2-7; possibly TRBD1 for D (5 bases). V lost 8 bases and J 5 bases, leaving 19 bases between the germline ends. The CDR3 has 14 residues. The germline V gene has CDR1 SNHLY and CDR2 FYNNEI. The CDR3 region is CASEVAGWEHEQYF. The DNA of the CDR3 is TGTGCCAGCGAAGTGGCAGGGTGGGAACACGAGCAGTACTTC. Complete variable domain (other parts from reference TRBV2 and TRBJ2-7): EPEVTQTPSHQVTQMGQEVILRCVPISNHLYFYWYRQILGQKVEFLVSFYNNEISEKSEIFDDQFSVERPDGSNFTLKIRSTKLEDSAMYFCASEVAGWEHEQYFGPGTRLTVT.

The chain recombines TRBV6-6 with TRBJ2-2; 10 bases agree with TRBD1. The CDR3 is made up of 15 amino acids. Germline V gives CDR1 MNHNY, CDR2 SVGAGI (reference sequence). The ends lost 6 bases at V and 6 bases at J; junction bases unmatched: 7. For the CDR3, the DNA is TGTGCCAGCAGACCCGACAGGGGGCGGGCCGGGGAGCTGTTTTTT. Its protein is CASRPDRGRAGELFF.

This chain uses TRBV30 with TRBJ1-1, with TRBD1 matching over 7 bases. V shed 2 bases, J shed 4 bases, and the junction held 4 bases outside the gene matches. The CDR3 totals 13 residues. Germline V gives CDR1 GTSNPN, CDR2 SVGIG (reference sequence). The CDR3 loop is CAWSSQGFTEAFF. The CDR3 DNA is TGTGCCTGGAGTTCACAGGGGTTCACTGAAGCTTTCTTT.

This clone was seen just once. The chain is built from TRBV6-6 and TRBJ2-3, with 7 bases aligning to TRBD1. After removal of 7 bases from V and 5 bases from J, the junction contained 3 bases not matched to a gene. Germline lookup yields CDR1 MNHNY and CDR2 SVGAGI (reference sequence). There are 12 residues in the CDR3. CDR3 protein: CASKGAGDTQYF. The CDR3 bases are TGTGCCAGCAAGGGGGCCGGAGATACGCAGTATTTT.

This CDR3 is CASSLPPSGRSEQFF. DNA for the CDR3: TGTGCCAGCAGCTTGCCCCCTAGCGGGAGGAGTGAGCAGTTCTTC. This rearrangement joins TRBV5-4 to TRBJ2-1; 11 positions match TRBD2. V lost 1 base to trimming and J lost 9 bases; unmatched junction nucleotides: 6. The germline gives CDR1 SGHNT, CDR2 YYREEE (reference sequence). The CDR3 is 15 amino acids.

V gene TRBV6-1 combines with J gene TRBJ2-4; D is unclear. CDR3 size: 12 residues. The ends were cut back, 3 bases at V and 6 bases at J, with 6 bases in the middle. Germline V gene data show CDR1 as MNHNS and CDR2 as SASEGT. CDR3 nucleotide sequence: TGTGCCAGCAGTGAGGTGGGAAACATTCAGTACTTC. It specifies CASSEVGNIQYF.